What follows describes a single TCR beta chain. The record originates from a study of blood T cell repertoires in COVID-19. Per the original data handling: Estimated nucleated cell counts came from reference gene primer amplification. The table came from immunoSEQ multiplex PCR; TCRdb's copy has only in-frame clones and leaves some out. V and J calls and clone size are given by that table; D and trimming were obtained from the DNA. The sample yields approximately 230,000 clones, about 86% seen once. CDR1 MNHEY and CDR2 SMNVEV come from the germline V gene (reference sequence). The CDR3 sequence is 15 residues long. The V end lost 6 bases, the J end lost 3 bases, and 15 bases lay between the germline ends.

This TCR was sampled from a man aged 80 or over with acute or convalescent COVID-19. V is TRBV27 and J is TRBJ1-5; D ambiguous. Sequenced sample: peripheral blood. This CDR3 is CASRPARTINQPQHF. CDR3 DNA: TGTGCCAGCAGACCCGCCCGGACTATCAATCAGCCCCAGCATTTT.